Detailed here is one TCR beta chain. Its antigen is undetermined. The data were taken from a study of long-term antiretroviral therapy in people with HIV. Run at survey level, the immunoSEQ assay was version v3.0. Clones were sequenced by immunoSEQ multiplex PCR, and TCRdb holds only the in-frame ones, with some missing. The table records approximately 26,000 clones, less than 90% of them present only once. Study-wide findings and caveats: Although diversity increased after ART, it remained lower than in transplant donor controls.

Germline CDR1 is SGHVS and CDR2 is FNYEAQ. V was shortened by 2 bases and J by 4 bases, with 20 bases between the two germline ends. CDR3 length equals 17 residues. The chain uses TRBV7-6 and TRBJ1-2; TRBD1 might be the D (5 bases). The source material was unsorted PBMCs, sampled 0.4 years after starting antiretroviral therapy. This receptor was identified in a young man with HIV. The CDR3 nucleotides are TGTGCCAGCAGCTTAAATCCGGGGGTGGGGCGGGGCTATGGCTACACCTTC. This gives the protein CASSLNPGVGRGYGYTF.